This TCR beta chain emerged from a study of cytomegalovirus exposure and HLA in healthy donors. Vbeta (60) and Jbeta (13) primers were used in the PCR. Profiling relied on immunoSEQ multiplex PCR, and the TCRdb table lists in-frame clones only, not all of them. The profile shows over 200,000 clones, about 79% of them singletons. The TCR sequence derives from a male donor in good health and CMV-seronegative. The specimen was PBMCs.

CDR3 sequence reads: CASSLGGAGGTGELFF. CDR3 coding DNA: TGCGCCAGCAGCTTGGGAGGAGCGGGAGGAACCGGGGAGCTGTTTTTT. The gene calls are TRBV5-1 and TRBJ2-2; 9 nucleotides agree with TRBD2. The V and J ends lost 0 bases and 5 bases, in that order; junction bases with no gene match: 5. Germline CDR1 and CDR2: SGHRS and YFSETQ. There are 16 residues in the CDR3. Full variable domain (missing parts from reference TRBV5-1 and TRBJ2-2): KAGVTQTPRYLIKTRGQQVTLSCSPISGHRSVSWYQQTPGQGLQFLFEYFSETQRNKGNFPGRFSGRQFSNSRSEMNVSTLELGDSALYLCASSLGGAGGTGELFFGEGSRLTVL.